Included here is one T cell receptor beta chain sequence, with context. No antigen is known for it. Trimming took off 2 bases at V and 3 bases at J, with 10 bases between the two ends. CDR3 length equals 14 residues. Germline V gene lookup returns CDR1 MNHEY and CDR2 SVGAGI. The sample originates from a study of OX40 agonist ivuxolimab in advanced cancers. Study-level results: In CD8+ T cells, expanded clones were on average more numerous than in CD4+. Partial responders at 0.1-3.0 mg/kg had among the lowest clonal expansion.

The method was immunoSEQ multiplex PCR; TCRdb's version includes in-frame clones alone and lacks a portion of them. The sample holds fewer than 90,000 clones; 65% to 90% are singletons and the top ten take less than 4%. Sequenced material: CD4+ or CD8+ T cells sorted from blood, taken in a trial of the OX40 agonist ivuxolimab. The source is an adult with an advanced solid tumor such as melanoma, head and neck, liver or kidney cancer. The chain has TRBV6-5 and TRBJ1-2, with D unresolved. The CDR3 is CASSYGGSDYGYTF. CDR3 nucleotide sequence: TGTGCCAGCAGTTACGGAGGGAGTGACTATGGCTACACCTTC.